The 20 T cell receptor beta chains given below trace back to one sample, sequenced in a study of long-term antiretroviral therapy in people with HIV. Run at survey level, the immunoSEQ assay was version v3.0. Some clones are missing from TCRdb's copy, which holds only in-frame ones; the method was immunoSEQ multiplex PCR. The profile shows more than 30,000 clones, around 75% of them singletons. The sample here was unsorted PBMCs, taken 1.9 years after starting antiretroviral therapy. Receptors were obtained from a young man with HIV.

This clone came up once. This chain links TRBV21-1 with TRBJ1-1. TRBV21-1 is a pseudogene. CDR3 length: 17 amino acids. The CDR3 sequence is CASSKDEDKAVNTEAFF. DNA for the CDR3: TGTGCCAGCAGCAAAGACGAGGATAAAGCCGTGAACACTGAAGCTTTCTTT.

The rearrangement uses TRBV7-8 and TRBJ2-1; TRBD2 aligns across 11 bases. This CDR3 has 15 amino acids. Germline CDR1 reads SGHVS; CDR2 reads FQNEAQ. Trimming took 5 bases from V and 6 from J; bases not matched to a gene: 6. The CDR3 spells CASSRSGGARNEQFF. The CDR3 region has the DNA TGTGCCAGCAGCCGTAGCGGGGGGGCACGCAATGAGCAGTTCTTC.

The CDR3 is CAWGGLRDRGPYEQYF. CDR3 bases: TGTGCCTGGGGGGGCCTGCGGGACAGGGGACCCTACGAGCAGTACTTC. V gene TRBV30 combines with J gene TRBJ2-7, with 10 positions matching TRBD1. Germline V gene data show CDR1 as GTSNPN and CDR2 as SVGIG (reference sequence). This CDR3 is 16 amino acids long. Trimming at V came to 5 bases and at J to 2 bases, leaving 12 bases not matched to a gene.

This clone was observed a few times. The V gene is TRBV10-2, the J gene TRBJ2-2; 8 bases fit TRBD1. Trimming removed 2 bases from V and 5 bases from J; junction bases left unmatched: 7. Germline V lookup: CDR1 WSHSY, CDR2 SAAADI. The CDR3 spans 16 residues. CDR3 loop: CASSEPTGVGTGELFF. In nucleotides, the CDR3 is TGCGCCAGCAGTGAGCCGACAGGGGTGGGGACCGGGGAGCTGTTTTTT.

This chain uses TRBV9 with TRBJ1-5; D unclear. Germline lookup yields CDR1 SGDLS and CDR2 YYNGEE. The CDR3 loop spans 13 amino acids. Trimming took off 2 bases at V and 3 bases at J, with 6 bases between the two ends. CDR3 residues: CASSVRSNQPQHF. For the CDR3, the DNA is TGTGCCAGCAGCGTTCGTTCCAATCAGCCCCAGCATTTT. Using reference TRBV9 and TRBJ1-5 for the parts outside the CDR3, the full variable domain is DSGVTQTPKHLITATGQRVTLRCSPRSGDLSVYWYQQSLDQGLQFLIQYYNGEERAKGNILERFSAQQFPDLHSELNLSSLELGDSALYFCASSVRSNQPQHFGDGTRLSIL.

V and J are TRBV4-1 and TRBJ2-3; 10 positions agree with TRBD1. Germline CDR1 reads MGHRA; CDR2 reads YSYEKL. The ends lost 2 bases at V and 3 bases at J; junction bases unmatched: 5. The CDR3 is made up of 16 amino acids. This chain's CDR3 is CASSQRDRGVTDTQYF. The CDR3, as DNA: TGCGCCAGCAGCCAACGGGACAGGGGTGTAACAGATACGCAGTATTTT.

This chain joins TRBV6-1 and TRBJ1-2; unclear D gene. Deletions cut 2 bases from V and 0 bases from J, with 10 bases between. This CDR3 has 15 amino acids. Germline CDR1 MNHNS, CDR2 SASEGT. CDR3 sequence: CASSENVQANYGYTF. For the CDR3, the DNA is TGTGCCAGCAGTGAAAATGTACAAGCTAACTATGGCTACACCTTC.

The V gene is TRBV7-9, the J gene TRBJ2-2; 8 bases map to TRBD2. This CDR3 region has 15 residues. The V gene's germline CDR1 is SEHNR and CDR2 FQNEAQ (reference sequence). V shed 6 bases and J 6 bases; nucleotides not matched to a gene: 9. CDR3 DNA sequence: TGTGCCAGCAGATCGCCGGGACTAGTCTCCGGGGAGCTGTTTTTT. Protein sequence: CASRSPGLVSGELFF.

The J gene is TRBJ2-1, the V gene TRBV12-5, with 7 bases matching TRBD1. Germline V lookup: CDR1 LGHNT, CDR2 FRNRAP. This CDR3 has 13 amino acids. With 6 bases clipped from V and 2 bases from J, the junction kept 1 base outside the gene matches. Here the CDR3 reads CASGGQAYNEQFF. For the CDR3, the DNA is TGTGCTAGTGGCGGACAGGCCTACAATGAGCAGTTCTTC.

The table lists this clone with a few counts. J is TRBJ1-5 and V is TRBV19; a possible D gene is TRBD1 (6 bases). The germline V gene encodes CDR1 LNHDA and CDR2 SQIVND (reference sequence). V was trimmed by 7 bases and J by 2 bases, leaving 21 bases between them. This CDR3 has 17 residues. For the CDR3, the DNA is TGTGCCAGTACCCCCACTATCGGCAGGGGCGGCAATCAGCCCCAGCATTTT. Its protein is CASTPTIGRGGNQPQHF.

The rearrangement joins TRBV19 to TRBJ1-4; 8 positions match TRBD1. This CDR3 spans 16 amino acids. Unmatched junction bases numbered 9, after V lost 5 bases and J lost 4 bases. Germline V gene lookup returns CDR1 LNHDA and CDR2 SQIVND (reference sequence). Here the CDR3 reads CASSPIDRGNNEKLFF. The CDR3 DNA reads TGTGCCAGTAGTCCCATCGACAGGGGAAATAATGAAAAACTGTTTTTT.

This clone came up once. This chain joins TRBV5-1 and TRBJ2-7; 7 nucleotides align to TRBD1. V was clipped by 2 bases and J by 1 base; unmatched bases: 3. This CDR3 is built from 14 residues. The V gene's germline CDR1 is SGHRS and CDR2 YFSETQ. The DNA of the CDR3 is TGCGCCAGCAGCTTACCGGGACAGTCCTACGAGCAGTACTTC. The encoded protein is CASSLPGQSYEQYF.

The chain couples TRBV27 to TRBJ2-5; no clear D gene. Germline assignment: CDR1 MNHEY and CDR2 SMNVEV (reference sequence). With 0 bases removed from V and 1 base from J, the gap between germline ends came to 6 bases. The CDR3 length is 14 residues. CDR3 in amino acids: CASSLSGSQETQYF. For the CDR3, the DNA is TGTGCCAGCAGTTTATCCGGCAGCCAAGAGACCCAGTACTTC.

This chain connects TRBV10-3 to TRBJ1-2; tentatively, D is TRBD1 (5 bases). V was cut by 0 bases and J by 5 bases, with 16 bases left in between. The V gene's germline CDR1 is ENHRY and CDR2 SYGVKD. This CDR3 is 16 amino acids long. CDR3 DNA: TGTGCCATCAGTGAGTCGTTGGGCAGGGAAGAATATGGCTACACCTTC. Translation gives CAISESLGREEYGYTF.

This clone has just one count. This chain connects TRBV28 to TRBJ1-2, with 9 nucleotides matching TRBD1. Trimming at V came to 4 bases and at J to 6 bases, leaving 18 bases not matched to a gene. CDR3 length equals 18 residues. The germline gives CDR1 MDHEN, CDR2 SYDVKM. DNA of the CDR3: TGTGCCAGCAGTTGGGCCGGGACAGGGTTTTCGGTTTCGAATGGCTACACCTTC. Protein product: CASSWAGTGFSVSNGYTF.

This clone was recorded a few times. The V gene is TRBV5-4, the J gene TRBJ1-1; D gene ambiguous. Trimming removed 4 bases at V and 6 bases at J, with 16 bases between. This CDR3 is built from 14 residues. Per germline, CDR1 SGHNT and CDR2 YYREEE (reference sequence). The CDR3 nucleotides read TGTGCCAGCAGCGAGAGTTGGGCCACCCCTGAAGCTTTCTTT. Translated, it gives CASSESWATPEAFF.

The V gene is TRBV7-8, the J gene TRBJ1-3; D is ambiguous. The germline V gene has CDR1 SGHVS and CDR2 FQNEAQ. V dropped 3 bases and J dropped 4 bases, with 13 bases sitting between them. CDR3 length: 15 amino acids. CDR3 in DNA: TGTGCCAGCAGCTTTCTCCTCCCACTCGGAAACACCATATATTTT. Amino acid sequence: CASSFLLPLGNTIYF.

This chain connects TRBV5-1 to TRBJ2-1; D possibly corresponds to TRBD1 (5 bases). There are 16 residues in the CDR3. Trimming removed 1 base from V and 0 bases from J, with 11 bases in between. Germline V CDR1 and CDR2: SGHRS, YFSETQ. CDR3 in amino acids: CASSLNPQGSYNEQFF. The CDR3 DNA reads TGCGCCAGCAGCTTGAACCCCCAGGGCTCCTACAATGAGCAGTTCTTC.

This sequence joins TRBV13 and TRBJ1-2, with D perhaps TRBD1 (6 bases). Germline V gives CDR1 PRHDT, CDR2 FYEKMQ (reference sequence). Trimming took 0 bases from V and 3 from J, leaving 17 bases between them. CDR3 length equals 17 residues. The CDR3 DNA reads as TGTGCCAGCAGCTTAGGGTGGGGGGGGCGCTCAGACTATGGCTACACCTTC. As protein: CASSLGWGGRSDYGYTF.

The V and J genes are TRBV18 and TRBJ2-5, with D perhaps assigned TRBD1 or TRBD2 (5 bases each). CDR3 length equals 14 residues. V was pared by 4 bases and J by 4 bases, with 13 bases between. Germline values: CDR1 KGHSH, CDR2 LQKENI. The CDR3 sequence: CASSRDPAGETQYF. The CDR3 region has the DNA TGTGCCAGCTCACGGGACCCCGCCGGAGAGACCCAGTACTTC. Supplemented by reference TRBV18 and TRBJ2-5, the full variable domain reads NAGVMQNPRHLVRRRGQEARLRCSPMKGHSHVYWYRQLPEEGLKFMVYLQKENIIDESGMPKERFSAEFPKEGPSILRIQQVVRGDSAAYFCASSRDPAGETQYFGPGTRLLVL.